Shown below are 31 T cell receptor beta chains from a single sample sequenced in a study of cytomegalovirus exposure and HLA in healthy donors. The PCR had 60 Vbeta and 13 Jbeta primers. Here immunoSEQ multiplex PCR was the method, and the copy in TCRdb shows in-frame clones only, minus some. The repertoire has roughly 100,000 clones, approximately 86% of them found once; the top ten carry 5% to 6.5%. The specimen sequenced was PBMCs. Every receptor here comes from a man between 18 and 35 years old in good health and CMV-seronegative.

Worth noting for this clone: Additional DNA sequences in this sample encode the identical CDR3. The V and J genes are TRBV7-9 and TRBJ1-5; a weak D match, TRBD1 (5 bases). Between the trimmed V and J ends, which lost 5 bases and 5 bases, there was a span of 10 bases. There are 13 residues in the CDR3. Germline CDR1 is SEHNR and CDR2 is FQNEAQ (reference sequence). CDR3 in amino acids: CASSDRVYQPQHF. CDR3 nucleotides: TGTGCCAGCAGCGACAGAGTATATCAGCCCCAGCATTTT.

The rearrangement uses TRBV28 and TRBJ2-7; possibly TRBD2 for D (6 bases). This CDR3 is built from 16 residues. V gave up 5 bases and J gave up 6 bases, with 23 bases separating them. Germline CDR1 and CDR2: MDHEN and SYDVKM. CDR3 loop: CASSTPKEGGMGEQYF. Written as DNA, the CDR3 is TGTGCCAGCAGTACCCCTAAGGAGGGAGGCATGGGCGAGCAGTACTTC.

V and J are TRBV6-4 and TRBJ2-2, with 8 positions matching TRBD2. Germline V CDR1 and CDR2: MRHNA, SNTAGT. The V and J ends lost 6 bases and 6 bases, in that order; junction bases with no gene match: 9. This CDR3 has 15 amino acids. DNA of the CDR3: TGTGCCAGCAGAGCGGACAGCGGGGGTTCCGGGGAGCTGTTTTTT. This gives the protein CASRADSGGSGELFF.

The chain carries TRBV9 and TRBJ2-1; D is perhaps TRBD2 (5 bases). Germline loops: CDR1 SGDLS, CDR2 YYNGEE. V was pared by 3 bases and J by 0 bases, with 10 bases between. The CDR3 extends over 15 amino acids. CDR3 sequence: CASSESGASYNEQFF. DNA of the CDR3: TGTGCCAGCAGCGAAAGCGGAGCCTCCTACAATGAGCAGTTCTTC.

This clone was observed a single time. The J gene is TRBJ1-1, the V gene TRBV9; no definite D call. V gave up 4 bases and J gave up 1 base, with 8 bases separating them. Germline V gene lookup returns CDR1 SGDLS and CDR2 YYNGEE. The CDR3 covers 13 residues. The CDR3 bases are TGTGCCAGCAGCTTAGCAGGGAACACTGAAGCTTTCTTT. It is translated as CASSLAGNTEAFF.

V is TRBV6-1 and J is TRBJ2-7; weak D call: TRBD1 (6 bases). Germline CDR1 MNHNS, CDR2 SASEGT. V was clipped by 8 bases and J by 6 bases, with 14 bases between them. CDR3 size: 12 residues. The CDR3 spells CASLLRGIEQYF. The CDR3 DNA follows: TGTGCCAGCCTACTAAGGGGGATCGAGCAGTACTTC.

This clone was seen once. The chain employs TRBV28 and TRBJ1-2; D is unclear. V lost 8 bases and J lost 8, with 12 bases in between. The CDR3 spans 11 residues. Per the germline V gene, CDR1 is MDHEN and CDR2 is SYDVKM. In DNA form, the CDR3 reads TGTGCCAGCTTAACGGGAGGCGGCTACACCTTC. Protein: CASLTGGGYTF.

V usage is TRBV6-5 and J usage is TRBJ1-3; D remains ambiguous. V lost 4 bases and J lost 2, with 12 bases in between. This CDR3 has 15 amino acids. Germline V gene sequence: CDR1 MNHEY, CDR2 SVGAGI. The CDR3 coding sequence is TGTGCCAGCAGTTCCCCTGGCACCGCTGGAAACACCATATATTTT. Protein sequence: CASSSPGTAGNTIYF.

The chain couples TRBV7-9 to TRBJ2-2, with 8 bases fitting TRBD2. CDR1 is SEHNR, CDR2 FQNEAQ, per germline (reference sequence). This CDR3 is built from 12 residues. The CDR3 nucleotides are TGTTCCGCGGGGGGTAACACCGGGGAGCTGTTTTTT. The encoded protein is CSAGGNTGELFF. The full variable domain, in which reference TRBV7-9 and TRBJ2-2 provide the parts outside the CDR3, is DTGVSQNPRHKITKRGQNVTFRCDPISEHNRLYWYRQTLGQGPEFLTYFQNEAQLEKSRLLSDRFSAERPKGSFSTLEIQRTEQGDSAMYLCSAGGNTGELFFGEGSRLTVL.

The chain carries TRBV5-1 and TRBJ2-7, with 8 nucleotides matching TRBD2. The V and J ends lost 4 bases and 3 bases, in that order; junction bases with no gene match: 3. This CDR3 comprises 13 residues. From germline, CDR1 is SGHRS and CDR2 YFSETQ. For the CDR3, the DNA is TGCGCCAGCAGCCAGGGGACTAGCTACGAGCAGTACTTC. It encodes CASSQGTSYEQYF. Full variable domain (rest looked up from reference TRBV5-1 and TRBJ2-7): KAGVTQTPRYLIKTRGQQVTLSCSPISGHRSVSWYQQTPGQGLQFLFEYFSETQRNKGNFPGRFSGRQFSNSRSEMNVSTLELGDSALYLCASSQGTSYEQYFGPGTRLTVT.

The rearrangement links TRBV9 to TRBJ1-1, with D possibly being TRBD1 (5 bases). There are 14 residues in the CDR3. The ends were cut back, 0 bases at V and 4 bases at J, with 10 bases in the middle. From germline, CDR1 is SGDLS and CDR2 YYNGEE. DNA for the CDR3: TGTGCCAGCAGCGTAGATGGCGGGGCCACTGAAGCTTTCTTT. As protein: CASSVDGGATEAFF.

This chain joins TRBV5-1 and TRBJ2-1; D gene ambiguous. Trimming pared 3 bases from V and 11 bases from J, leaving 12 bases between. Looked up from germline, CDR1 is SGHRS and CDR2 is YFSETQ. The CDR3 length is 12 residues. The CDR3 loop is CASSSEPTQQFF. CDR3 in DNA: TGCGCCAGCAGCTCCGAGCCCACCCAGCAGTTCTTC.

This chain links TRBV27 with TRBJ2-5; D is perhaps TRBD2 (5 bases). The CDR3 totals 15 residues. Trimming cost V 4 bases and J 5 bases, with 17 bases left between them. CDR1 MNHEY and CDR2 SMNVEV come from the germline V gene (reference sequence). The CDR3 reads CASSSRLGRGETQYF. CDR3 DNA: TGTGCCAGCAGTTCCAGACTCGGCCGAGGGGAGACCCAGTACTTC.

The chain has TRBV7-9 and TRBJ2-3, with 10 bases matching TRBD2. Germline CDR1 is SEHNR and CDR2 is FQNEAQ (reference sequence). J gave up 2 bases and V 6 bases, and 5 bases lay outside the gene matches. This CDR3 has 15 amino acids. The CDR3, as DNA: TGTGCCAGCAGGCCCGGACTAGCGGACACAGATACGCAGTATTTT. It codes for CASRPGLADTDTQYF. The complete variable domain, with remaining parts taken from reference TRBV7-9 and TRBJ2-3, reads DTGVSQNPRHKITKRGQNVTFRCDPISEHNRLYWYRQTLGQGPEFLTYFQNEAQLEKSRLLSDRFSAERPKGSFSTLEIQRTEQGDSAMYLCASRPGLADTDTQYFGPGTRLTVL.

The chain links TRBV27 to TRBJ1-5, with 8 bases lining up with TRBD1. Trimming removed 5 bases from V and 3 bases from J; junction bases left unmatched: 12. The CDR3 has 17 amino acids. Germline V CDR1 and CDR2: MNHEY, SMNVEV (reference sequence). The CDR3: CASSLYRTGRDNQPQHF. CDR3 nucleotide sequence: TGTGCCAGCAGTCTCTATCGGACAGGGAGGGACAATCAGCCCCAGCATTTT.

The chain employs TRBV7-2 and TRBJ2-1; 10 nucleotides align to TRBD2. V shed 3 bases and J 7 bases; nucleotides not matched to a gene: 6. The CDR3 runs 15 residues. Germline CDR1 and CDR2: SGHTA and FQGNSA. This CDR3 is CASSLIAGGSNEQFF. The CDR3 DNA reads TGTGCCAGCAGCTTGATAGCGGGAGGCTCGAATGAGCAGTTCTTC.

The rearrangement uses TRBV18 and TRBJ2-1; 8 bases map to TRBD2. V was clipped by 8 bases and J by 6 bases; unmatched bases: 3. Germline V gives CDR1 KGHSH, CDR2 LQKENI. CDR3 length: 12 residues. CDR3: CASLGGGNEQFF. In DNA form, the CDR3 reads TGTGCCAGCCTCGGGGGGGGCAATGAGCAGTTCTTC.

V and J are TRBV7-9 and TRBJ1-2; TRBD1 might be the D (6 bases). V gave up 1 base and J gave up 2 bases, with 11 bases separating them. CDR1 is SEHNR and CDR2 is FQNEAQ in the germline V gene (reference sequence). The length of the CDR3 is 15 residues. The CDR3 sequence is CASSLGSGQNYGYTF. CDR3 sequence (DNA): TGTGCCAGCAGCTTAGGTTCAGGACAGAACTATGGCTACACCTTC.

The J gene is TRBJ2-7, the V gene TRBV2, with 7 nucleotides matching TRBD1. Trimming took 4 bases from V and 4 from J; bases not matched to a gene: 7. CDR1 is SNHLY, CDR2 FYNNEI, per germline. The CDR3 consists of 14 residues. The CDR3 is CASSVQGNRYEQYF. The DNA of the CDR3 is TGTGCCAGCAGTGTACAGGGGAACCGATACGAGCAGTACTTC.

V usage is TRBV19 and J usage is TRBJ2-6; 7 bases are a match to TRBD2. CDR3 length equals 14 residues. From germline, CDR1 is LNHDA and CDR2 SQIVND (reference sequence). The J segment lost 2 bases and the V segment lost 9 bases, leaving 4 bases of the junction unmatched. The CDR3 is CASLRGAGANVLTF. In DNA form, the CDR3 reads TGTGCCAGCCTACGGGGGGCTGGGGCCAACGTCCTGACTTTC.

The rearrangement links TRBV25-1 to TRBJ2-5; D is unresolved. The ends were cut back, 8 bases at V and 5 bases at J, with 6 bases in the middle. The CDR3 totals 10 residues. Germline CDR1 is MGHDK and CDR2 is SYGVNS. The CDR3 nucleotides read TGTGCCAGCTCCTCCGAGACCCAGTACTTC. Its translation: CASSSETQYF.

This sequence joins TRBV11-2 and TRBJ1-1; maybe TRBD1 (5 bases). The V gene lost 2 bases and the J gene lost 1 base, with 11 bases spanning the gap. The CDR3 length is 15 residues. Germline-derived CDR1 and CDR2 are SGHAT and FQNNGV. This chain's CDR3 is CASSLSPTGNTEAFF. CDR3 coding DNA: TGTGCCAGCAGCTTAAGTCCCACAGGGAACACTGAAGCTTTCTTT.

This chain uses TRBV10-3 with TRBJ2-7; 8 positions match TRBD1. CDR3 length equals 13 residues. Per germline, CDR1 ENHRY and CDR2 SYGVKD. V shed 7 bases and J 5 bases; nucleotides not matched to a gene: 7. CDR3 amino acids: CAITPGGRNEQYF. Written as DNA, the CDR3 is TGTGCCATCACGCCAGGGGGCAGAAACGAGCAGTACTTC.

The chain couples TRBV12-5 to TRBJ2-1, with TRBD2 matching over 8 bases. CDR3 size: 13 residues. Trimming removed 4 bases from V and 7 bases from J; junction bases left unmatched: 3. Germline V gene data show CDR1 as LGHNT and CDR2 as FRNRAP. The CDR3 DNA reads TGTGCTAGTGGTTCCGGGACTAGTAATGAGCAGTTCTTC. It translates to CASGSGTSNEQFF. Complete variable domain (other parts from reference TRBV12-5 and TRBJ2-1): DARVTQTPRHKVTEMGQEVTMRCQPILGHNTVFWYRQTMMQGLELLAYFRNRAPLDDSGMPKDRFSAEMPDATLATLKIQPSEPRDSAVYFCASGSGTSNEQFFGPGTRLTVL.

V and J are TRBV11-2 and TRBJ1-5, with 7 bases that match TRBD1. V trimming: 1 base; J trimming: 7 bases; junction bases outside the gene matches: 7. Per the germline V gene, CDR1 is SGHAT and CDR2 is FQNNGV. This CDR3 is built from 15 residues. CDR3 residues: CASSLVRGPRQPQHF. DNA of the CDR3: TGTGCCAGCAGCTTAGTGAGGGGGCCTCGGCAGCCCCAGCATTTT.

The chain combines TRBV27 with TRBJ2-3, with 14 bases that match TRBD2. The V and J ends lost 4 bases and 4 bases, in that order; junction bases with no gene match: 4. The CDR3 has 16 amino acids. The germline CDR1 and CDR2 sequences are MNHEY and SMNVEV (reference sequence). CDR3 nucleotides: TGTGCCAGCAGTTCCGGGACTAGCGGGAGTGCAGATACGCAGTATTTT. Translation gives CASSSGTSGSADTQYF.

CDR3 in amino acids: CASSGTSGQETQYF. The CDR3 DNA reads TGTGCCAGCTCCGGGACTAGCGGTCAAGAGACCCAGTACTTC. The chain carries TRBV6-5 and TRBJ2-5, with 11 positions matching TRBD2. Looked up from germline, CDR1 is MNHEY and CDR2 is SVGAGI. Unmatched junction bases numbered 4, after V lost 8 bases and J lost 2 bases. The CDR3 is 14 residues long.

The V and J genes are TRBV7-3 and TRBJ1-5, with D maybe TRBD1 (5 bases). CDR3 size: 13 residues. Trimming shortened V by 5 bases and J by 8 bases, and 13 bases separated the two germline ends. Germline V gene sequence: CDR1 SGHTA, CDR2 FQGTGA. The CDR3 DNA sequence: TGTGCCAGCAGCAACCACCTAGGGGAGCCCCAGCATTTT. It translates to CASSNHLGEPQHF.

V and J are TRBV4-3 and TRBJ2-1; no clear D gene. Looked up from germline, CDR1 is LGHNA and CDR2 is YSLEER. The CDR3 extends over 15 amino acids. The V end was cut by 0 bases, the J end by 4 bases, with 10 bases between. CDR3 loop: CASSQDPSGYNEQFF. CDR3 DNA sequence: TGCGCCAGCAGCCAAGACCCATCCGGTTACAATGAGCAGTTCTTC.

The rearrangement links TRBV6-5 to TRBJ2-7; D is undetermined. This CDR3 is built from 12 residues. V was clipped by 0 bases and J by 7 bases, with 7 bases between them. Germline V gene lookup returns CDR1 MNHEY and CDR2 SVGAGI. The CDR3 region has the DNA TGTGCCAGCAGTTACTCCTGGCGGGAGCAGTACTTC. It specifies CASSYSWREQYF.

J is TRBJ2-7 and V is TRBV7-2, with a weak D call TRBD2 (6 bases). CDR1 and CDR2 (germline): SGHTA, FQGNSA. V was shortened by 1 base and J by 7 bases, with 26 bases between the two germline ends. The CDR3 contains 18 residues. The CDR3 spells CASSLGGHSGTKAFEQYF. CDR3 in DNA: TGTGCCAGCAGCTTAGGCGGGCATAGCGGAACAAAGGCTTTTGAGCAGTACTTC.